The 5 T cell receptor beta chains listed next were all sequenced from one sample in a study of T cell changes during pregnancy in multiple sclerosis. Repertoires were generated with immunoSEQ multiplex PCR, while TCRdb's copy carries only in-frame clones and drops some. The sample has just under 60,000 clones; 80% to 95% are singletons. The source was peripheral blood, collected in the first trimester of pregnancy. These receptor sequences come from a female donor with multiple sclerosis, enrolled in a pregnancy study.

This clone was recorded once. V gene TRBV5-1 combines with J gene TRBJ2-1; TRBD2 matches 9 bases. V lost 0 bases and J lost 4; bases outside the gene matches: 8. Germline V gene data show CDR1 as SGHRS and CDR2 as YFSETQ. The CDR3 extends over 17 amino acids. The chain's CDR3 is CASSLAGASGVYNEQFF. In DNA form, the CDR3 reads TGCGCCAGCAGCTTGGCCGGCGCTAGCGGGGTATACAATGAGCAGTTCTTC.

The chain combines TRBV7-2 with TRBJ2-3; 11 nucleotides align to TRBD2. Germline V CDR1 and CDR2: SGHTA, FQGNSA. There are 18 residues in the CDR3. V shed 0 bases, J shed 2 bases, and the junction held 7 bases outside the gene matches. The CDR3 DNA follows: TGTGCCAGCAGCTTAGCCGCACTAGCGGGGGACCACACAGATACGCAGTATTTT. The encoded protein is CASSLAALAGDHTDTQYF.

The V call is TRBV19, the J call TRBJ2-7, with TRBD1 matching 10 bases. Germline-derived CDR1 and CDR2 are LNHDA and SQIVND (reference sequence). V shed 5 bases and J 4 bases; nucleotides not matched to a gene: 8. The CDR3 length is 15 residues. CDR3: CASSSPGTGVYEQYF. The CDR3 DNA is TGTGCCAGTAGTTCGCCCGGGACAGGGGTGTACGAGCAGTACTTC.

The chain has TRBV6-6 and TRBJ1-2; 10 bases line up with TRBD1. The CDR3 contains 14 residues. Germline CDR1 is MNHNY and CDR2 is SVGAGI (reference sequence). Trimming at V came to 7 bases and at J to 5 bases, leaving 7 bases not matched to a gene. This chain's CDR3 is CASTRGQGEYGYTF. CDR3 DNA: TGTGCCAGCACCAGAGGACAGGGGGAGTATGGCTACACCTTC.

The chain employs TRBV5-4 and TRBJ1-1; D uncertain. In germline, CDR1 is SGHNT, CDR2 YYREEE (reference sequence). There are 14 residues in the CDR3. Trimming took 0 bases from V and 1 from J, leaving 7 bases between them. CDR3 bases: TGTGCCAGCAGCTTGGGTCAGTCGAACACTGAAGCTTTCTTT. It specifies CASSLGQSNTEAFF. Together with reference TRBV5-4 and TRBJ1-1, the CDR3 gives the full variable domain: ETGVTQSPTHLIKTRGQQVTLRCSSQSGHNTVSWYQQALGQGPQFIFQYYREEENGRGNFPPRFSGLQFPNYSSELNVNALELDDSALYLCASSLGQSNTEAFFGQGTRLTVV.